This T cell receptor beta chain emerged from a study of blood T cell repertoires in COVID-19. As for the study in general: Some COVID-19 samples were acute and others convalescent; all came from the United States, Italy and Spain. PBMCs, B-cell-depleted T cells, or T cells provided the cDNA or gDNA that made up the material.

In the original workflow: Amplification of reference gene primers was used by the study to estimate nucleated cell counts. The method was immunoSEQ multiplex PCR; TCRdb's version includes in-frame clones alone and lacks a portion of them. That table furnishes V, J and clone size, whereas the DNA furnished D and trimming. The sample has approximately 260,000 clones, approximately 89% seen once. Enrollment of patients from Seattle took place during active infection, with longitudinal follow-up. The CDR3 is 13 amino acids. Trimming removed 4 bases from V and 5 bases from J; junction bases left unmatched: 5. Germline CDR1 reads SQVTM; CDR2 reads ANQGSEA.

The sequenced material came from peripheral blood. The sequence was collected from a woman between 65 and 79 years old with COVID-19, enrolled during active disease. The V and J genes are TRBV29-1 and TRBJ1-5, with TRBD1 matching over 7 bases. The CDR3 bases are TGCAGCGTTGGAGGGACAGCTTATCAGCCCCAGCATTTT. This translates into CSVGGTAYQPQHF.